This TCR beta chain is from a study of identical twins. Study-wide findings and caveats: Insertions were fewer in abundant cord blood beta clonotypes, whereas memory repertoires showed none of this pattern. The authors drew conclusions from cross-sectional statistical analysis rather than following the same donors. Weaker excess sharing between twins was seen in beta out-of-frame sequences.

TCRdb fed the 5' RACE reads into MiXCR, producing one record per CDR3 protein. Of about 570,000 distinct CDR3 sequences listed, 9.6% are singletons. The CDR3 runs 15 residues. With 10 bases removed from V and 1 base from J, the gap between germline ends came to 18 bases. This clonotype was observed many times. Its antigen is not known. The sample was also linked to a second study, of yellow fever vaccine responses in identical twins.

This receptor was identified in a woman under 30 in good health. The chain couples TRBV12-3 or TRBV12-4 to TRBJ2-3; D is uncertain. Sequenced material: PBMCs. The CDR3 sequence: CATRFLVSGTDTQYF. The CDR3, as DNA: TGTGCCACGCGATTCTTAGTCAGCGGCACAGATACGCAGTATTTT.